The 27 T cell receptor beta chains in this list originate from one sample, sequenced in a study of T-cell reconstitution after alpha-beta-depleted transplantation in children. For TCRbeta, the library was prepared with unique molecular identifiers. One entry per CDR3 protein, called by TCRdb with MiXCR from the PCR reads. The table records about 980,000 distinct CDR3 sequences, about 30% of them present only once. This sample comprised PBMCs, mostly from graft donor cells, obtained 360 days after TCRalphabeta/CD19-depleted stem cell transplant. All receptors derive from a boy under three years old who had a stem cell transplant for SCID, so the T cells may come from the graft donor.

This clonotype showed up just once. The genes are TRBV7-8 and TRBJ2-1, with D possibly matching TRBD1 (6 bases). The CDR3 length is 15 residues. Germline V gene lookup returns CDR1 SGHVS and CDR2 FQNEAQ. V lost 6 bases, J lost 2 bases, and 14 bases lay in between. CDR3 protein: CASSSGVLPYNEQFF. The DNA for the CDR3 is TGTGCCAGCAGTTCAGGGGTCCTCCCCTACAATGAGCAGTTCTTC. The whole variable domain, filled in from reference TRBV7-8 and TRBJ2-1, reads GAGVSQSPRYKVAKRGQDVALRCDPISGHVSLFWYQQALGQGPEFLTYFQNEAQLDKSGLPSDRFFAERPEGSVSTLKIQRTQQEDSAVYLCASSSGVLPYNEQFFGPGTRLTVL.

The chain joins TRBV4-1 to TRBJ2-1, with unresolved D. Trimming left V 0 bases short and J 5 bases short, with 20 bases between. CDR3 length: 18 residues. Germline CDR1 is MGHRA and CDR2 is YSYEKL. In nucleotides, the CDR3 is TGCGCCAGCAGCCAAGATCTGCTAGATCACTTACTAAACAATGAGCAGTTCTTC. Encoded protein: CASSQDLLDHLLNNEQFF.

The table lists this clonotype with a few counts. This chain's CDR3 is CASSLVGLAGNTDTQYF. CDR3 in DNA: TGTGCCAGCAGTTTAGTGGGACTAGCGGGGAACACAGATACGCAGTATTTT. The chain combines TRBV12-3 or TRBV12-4 with TRBJ2-3, with 13 positions matching TRBD2. There are 17 residues in the CDR3. The trim removed 1 base at V and 2 bases at J, leaving 3 bases unmatched.

The chain recombines TRBV2 with TRBJ2-1; 7 bases match TRBD1. Germline CDR1 SNHLY, CDR2 FYNNEI. The V segment lost 6 bases and the J segment 2 bases; nucleotides outside the gene matches: 7. The CDR3 extends over 15 amino acids. DNA for the CDR3: TGTGCCAGCAGCTACCAGACAGGGCCCTACAATGAGCAGTTCTTC. It is translated as CASSYQTGPYNEQFF.

This clonotype was picked up a small number of times. The V call is TRBV6-5, the J call TRBJ1-3, with D uncertain. The length of the CDR3 is 16 residues. CDR1 is MNHEY, CDR2 SVGAGI, per germline. V was pared by 0 bases and J by 0 bases, with 9 bases between. This chain's CDR3 is CASSYSFSPSGNTIYF. The CDR3 coding sequence is TGTGCCAGCAGTTACTCTTTCAGCCCCTCTGGAAACACCATATATTTT.

This clonotype was found a few times. V gene TRBV5-6 combines with J gene TRBJ2-1; D call uncertain. The CDR3 extends over 14 amino acids. The ends were cut back, 0 bases at V and 3 bases at J, with 7 bases in the middle. Germline CDR1 is SGHDT and CDR2 is YYEEEE. The CDR3, as DNA: TGTGCCAGCAGCTTGGTTCGCAGCTACAATGAGCAGTTCTTC. Its translation is CASSLVRSYNEQFF.

The V gene is TRBV20-1, the J gene TRBJ2-4; D perhaps matches TRBD2 (6 bases). Germline V gene data show CDR1 as DFQATT and CDR2 as SNEGSKA (reference sequence). V was trimmed by 0 bases and J by 3 bases, leaving 12 bases between them. This CDR3 is 15 amino acids long. The CDR3 DNA reads as TGCAGTGCTAGAGAGGGACCCGGGGGCAAAAACATTCAGTACTTC. It translates to CSAREGPGGKNIQYF.

The genes are TRBV13 and TRBJ1-3; D ambiguous. The CDR3 runs to 17 residues. Germline V gene data show CDR1 as PRHDT and CDR2 as FYEKMQ (reference sequence). Trimming shortened V by 2 bases and J by 1 base, and 15 bases separated the two germline ends. The CDR3 here is CASSLQPGEWSGNTIYF. CDR3 nucleotides: TGTGCCAGCAGCTTACAACCTGGGGAATGGTCTGGAAACACCATATATTTT.

The sample holds a few counts of this clonotype. The chain links TRBV7-9 to TRBJ1-1, with D perhaps TRBD1 (5 bases). The ends were cut back, 4 bases at V and 0 bases at J, with 15 bases in the middle. Germline V gives CDR1 SEHNR, CDR2 FQNEAQ (reference sequence). This CDR3 region has 16 residues. CDR3 DNA sequence: TGTGCCAGCAGCTCCCCTCAGACAGTTATGAACACTGAAGCTTTCTTT. Translating gives CASSSPQTVMNTEAFF.

This clonotype was picked up a small number of times. V gene TRBV3-1 combines with J gene TRBJ2-1, with TRBD1 matching 9 bases. J lost 6 bases, V lost 4 bases, and 7 bases had no gene match. There are 15 residues in the CDR3. CDR1 is LGHDT, CDR2 YNNKEL, per germline (reference sequence). CDR3 sequence reads: CASSRVMDRGNEQFF. For the CDR3, the DNA is TGTGCCAGCAGCCGGGTCATGGACAGGGGCAATGAGCAGTTCTTC.

The J gene is TRBJ2-2, the V gene TRBV20-1; D perhaps matches TRBD2 (7 bases). The V end was cut by 3 bases, the J end by 1 base, with 12 bases between. This CDR3 contains 15 residues. Germline V CDR1 and CDR2: DFQATT, SNEGSKA (reference sequence). The CDR3 is CSARWGGVNTGELFF. In DNA, the CDR3 is TGCAGTGCTAGGTGGGGGGGCGTGAACACCGGGGAGCTGTTTTTT.

This clonotype was seen a handful of times. The chain recombines TRBV15 with TRBJ2-5; TRBD1 agrees at 11 bases. The J segment lost 1 base and the V segment lost 4 bases, leaving 5 bases of the junction unmatched. The CDR3 covers 16 residues. Germline-derived CDR1 and CDR2 are LNHNV and YYDKDF (reference sequence). This CDR3 reads CATSIGQGAGQETQYF. In DNA form, the CDR3 reads TGTGCCACCAGCATCGGACAGGGGGCAGGCCAAGAGACCCAGTACTTC.

The rearrangement uses TRBV2 and TRBJ1-5, with TRBD1 matching 8 bases. CDR1 and CDR2 (germline): SNHLY, FYNNEI. The CDR3 covers 15 residues. Trimming took 8 bases from V and 4 from J; bases not matched to a gene: 10. The CDR3 DNA sequence: TGTGCCAGCGGTCGACAGGGGACTGTAAATCAGCCCCAGCATTTT. Its translation: CASGRQGTVNQPQHF.

V is TRBV5-5 and J is TRBJ2-5; D not certain. The germline V gene has CDR1 SGHKS and CDR2 YYEKEE (reference sequence). The CDR3 covers 17 residues. The V end was cut by 3 bases, the J end by 2 bases, with 20 bases between. CDR3 in amino acids: CASSSRASYVAQETQYF. CDR3 in DNA: TGTGCCAGCAGCTCAAGAGCGTCTTATGTTGCGCAAGAGACCCAGTACTTC.

This chain joins TRBV12-3 or TRBV12-4 and TRBJ2-7; 7 nucleotides line up with TRBD2. The V and J ends lost 6 bases and 1 base, in that order; junction bases with no gene match: 9. The CDR3 has 15 residues. Here the CDR3 DNA reads TGTGCCAGCAGACCCAGCGGGGCTGAATCCTACGAGCAGTACTTC. Amino acid sequence: CASRPSGAESYEQYF.

This clonotype was found a few times. The rearrangement uses TRBV5-1 and TRBJ2-2; TRBD1 might be the D (6 bases). Germline V lookup: CDR1 SGHRS, CDR2 YFSETQ. V gave up 2 bases and J gave up 2 bases, with 13 bases separating them. The CDR3 is made up of 16 amino acids. The CDR3 here is CASSFLRDTNTGELFF. CDR3 bases: TGCGCCAGCAGCTTTCTTCGGGACACCAACACCGGGGAGCTGTTTTTT.

J is TRBJ1-5 and V is TRBV5-5; D gene unclear. CDR3 length: 13 residues. The germline gives CDR1 SGHKS, CDR2 YYEKEE (reference sequence). V lost 1 base to trimming and J lost 6 bases, with 8 bases between them. The CDR3 nucleotides read TGTGCCAGCAGCTTGTTATCGGTTCAGCCCCAGCATTTT. Translation: CASSLLSVQPQHF.

The chain carries TRBV20-1 and TRBJ2-5; D unclear. Trimming cost V 3 bases and J 0 bases, with 23 bases left between them. This CDR3 contains 18 residues. The germline V gene encodes CDR1 DFQATT and CDR2 SNEGSKA (reference sequence). The CDR3 protein is CSARVATWQWVDQETQYF. As DNA, the CDR3 is TGCAGTGCTAGGGTGGCGACCTGGCAGTGGGTCGACCAAGAGACCCAGTACTTC.

This clonotype was picked up a small number of times. The gene calls are TRBV20-1 and TRBJ2-1; the match to TRBD1 covers 9 bases. There are 12 residues in the CDR3. The germline gives CDR1 DFQATT, CDR2 SNEGSKA (reference sequence). The CDR3 DNA sequence: TGCAGCGCGAACAGGGGGCAGAATGAGCAGTTCTTC. Translation: CSANRGQNEQFF.

This rearrangement joins TRBV29-1 to TRBJ2-5, with D possibly being TRBD1 or TRBD2 (5 bases each). The CDR3 extends over 12 amino acids. The V gene lost 1 base and the J gene lost 5 bases, with 8 bases spanning the gap. In germline, CDR1 is SQVTM, CDR2 ANQGSEA. The CDR3 nucleotides are TGCAGCGTTGAAGGGGGGAGCGAGACCCAGTACTTC. Protein product: CSVEGGSETQYF.

This chain connects TRBV15 to TRBJ1-1, with D unresolved. This CDR3 is 14 amino acids long. The ends were cut back, 0 bases at V and 2 bases at J, with 7 bases in the middle. The V gene's germline CDR1 is LNHNV and CDR2 YYDKDF (reference sequence). The CDR3 here is CATSREPGNTEAFF. Here the CDR3 DNA reads TGTGCCACCAGCAGAGAGCCAGGAAACACTGAAGCTTTCTTT. The variable domain in full, completed from reference TRBV15 and TRBJ1-1, reads DAMVIQNPRYQVTQFGKPVTLSCSQTLNHNVMYWYQQKSSQAPKLLFHYYDKDFNNEADTPDNFQSRRPNTSFCFLDIRSPGLGDTAMYLCATSREPGNTEAFFGQGTRLTVV.

This clonotype has only a few counts. The chain recombines TRBV3-1 with TRBJ2-1, with D possibly being TRBD2 (5 bases). V lost 6 bases and J 8 bases, leaving 20 bases between the germline ends. This CDR3 is 15 amino acids long. Germline V gene lookup returns CDR1 LGHDT and CDR2 YNNKEL (reference sequence). CDR3 sequence (DNA): TGTGCCAGCAGTCGGAGGCAGTTCGGTCTACATGAGCAGTTCTTC. Protein product: CASSRRQFGLHEQFF.

V and J are TRBV12-3 or TRBV12-4 and TRBJ1-5; the D gene is possibly TRBD1 (5 bases). CDR3 length equals 14 residues. V lost 5 bases, J lost 3 bases, and 11 bases lay in between. The CDR3 DNA is TGTGCCAGCAGTGGGGGGGGATACAATCAGCCCCAGCATTTT. It encodes CASSGGGYNQPQHF.

This clonotype was counted between two and nine times. The rearrangement links TRBV29-1 to TRBJ2-3; D uncertain. CDR3 length equals 15 residues. V was clipped by 4 bases and J by 0 bases, with 14 bases between them. The germline V gene has CDR1 SQVTM and CDR2 ANQGSEA. CDR3 amino acids: CSVGRHLSSTDTQYF. The CDR3 nucleotides read TGCAGCGTTGGGCGACACCTTTCTAGCACAGATACGCAGTATTTT.

This clonotype was recorded a few times. The chain joins TRBV6-5 to TRBJ2-1, with 9 nucleotides matching TRBD2. Germline loops: CDR1 MNHEY, CDR2 SVGAGI. This CDR3 contains 18 residues. Trimming took 4 bases from V and 3 from J; bases not matched to a gene: 13. CDR3 sequence: CASSSYDFNSGGYNEQFF. CDR3 bases: TGTGCCAGCAGTTCCTATGATTTTAATAGCGGGGGCTACAATGAGCAGTTCTTC.

The sample holds a few counts of this clonotype. The chain is built from TRBV7-2 and TRBJ1-3; D unresolved. V gave up 1 base and J gave up 0 bases, with 10 bases separating them. The germline gives CDR1 SGHTA, CDR2 FQGNSA. The length of the CDR3 is 16 residues. In nucleotides, the CDR3 is TGTGCCAGCAGCTTAGAATGGGCTTTCTCTGGAAACACCATATATTTT. It translates to CASSLEWAFSGNTIYF.

The V call is TRBV20-1, the J call TRBJ2-3; tentatively, D is TRBD1 or TRBD2 (5 bases each). The CDR3 length is 14 residues. V lost 3 bases to trimming and J lost 7 bases, with 17 bases between them. Germline CDR1 is DFQATT and CDR2 is SNEGSKA (reference sequence). This chain's CDR3 is CSASYSQGRNTQYF. CDR3 DNA: TGCAGTGCTAGTTATAGTCAGGGACGGAATACGCAGTATTTT.